This paragraph covers one T cell receptor beta chain sequence. The CDR3 sequence is 15 residues long. Per the germline V gene, CDR1 is SGHDN and CDR2 is FVKESK. V shed 0 bases and J shed 7 bases, with 10 bases lying between them. Produced via immunoSEQ multiplex PCR; TCRdb's table is partial and in-frame only. In the table there are roughly 87,000 clones, approximately 94% of which are singletons. The data were taken from a study of technical replicates of blood from a handful of donors. This TCR derives from a human donor in good health. Sequencing was performed on T cells isolated from PBMCs. The chain links TRBV14 to TRBJ1-6; D gene unclear. The DNA for the CDR3 is TGTGCCAGCAGCCAAGACAGGAAATTCAATTCACCCCTCCACTTT. Translation: CASSQDRKFNSPLHF.